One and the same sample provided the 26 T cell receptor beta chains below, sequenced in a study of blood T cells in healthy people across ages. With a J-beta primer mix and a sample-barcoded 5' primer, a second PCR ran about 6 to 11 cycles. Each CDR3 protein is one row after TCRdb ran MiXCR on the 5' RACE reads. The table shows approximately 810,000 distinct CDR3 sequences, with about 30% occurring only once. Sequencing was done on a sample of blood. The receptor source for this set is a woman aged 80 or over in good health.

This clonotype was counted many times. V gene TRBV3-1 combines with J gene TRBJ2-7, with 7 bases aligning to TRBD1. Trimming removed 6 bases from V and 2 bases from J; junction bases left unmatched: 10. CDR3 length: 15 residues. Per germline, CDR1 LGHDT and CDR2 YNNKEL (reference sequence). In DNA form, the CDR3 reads TGTGCCAGCAGGCCGGCAGGGGGTAACACCTACGAGCAGTACTTC. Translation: CASRPAGGNTYEQYF.

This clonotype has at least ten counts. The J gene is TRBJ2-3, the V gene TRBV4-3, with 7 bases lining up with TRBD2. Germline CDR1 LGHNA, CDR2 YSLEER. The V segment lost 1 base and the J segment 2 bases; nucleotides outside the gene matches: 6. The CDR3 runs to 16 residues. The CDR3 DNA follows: TGCGCCAGCAGCCAAGCGGTCGGGGGGTCCACAGATACGCAGTATTTT. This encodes CASSQAVGGSTDTQYF.

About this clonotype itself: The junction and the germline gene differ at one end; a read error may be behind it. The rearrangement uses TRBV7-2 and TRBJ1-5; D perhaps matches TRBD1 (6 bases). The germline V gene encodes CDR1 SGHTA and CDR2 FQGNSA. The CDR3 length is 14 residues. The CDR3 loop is CANSARGRNQPQHF. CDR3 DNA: TGTGCCAACAGCGCCAGGGGCCGCAATCAGCCCCAGCATTTT.

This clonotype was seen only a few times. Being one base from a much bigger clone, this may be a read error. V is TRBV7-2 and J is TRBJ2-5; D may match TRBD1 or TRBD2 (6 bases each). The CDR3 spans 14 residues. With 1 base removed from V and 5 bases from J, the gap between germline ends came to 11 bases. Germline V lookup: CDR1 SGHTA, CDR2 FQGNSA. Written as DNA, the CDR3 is TGTGCCAGCAGCTTAGGGAGGGGGTGCGAGACCCAGTACTTC. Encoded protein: CASSLGRGCETQYF. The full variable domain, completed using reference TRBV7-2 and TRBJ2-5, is GAGVSQSPSNKVTEKGKDVELRCDPISGHTALYWYRQSLGQGLEFLIYFQGNSAPDKSGLPSDRFSAERTGGSVSTLTIQRTQQEDSAVYLCASSLGRGCETQYFGPGTRLLVL.

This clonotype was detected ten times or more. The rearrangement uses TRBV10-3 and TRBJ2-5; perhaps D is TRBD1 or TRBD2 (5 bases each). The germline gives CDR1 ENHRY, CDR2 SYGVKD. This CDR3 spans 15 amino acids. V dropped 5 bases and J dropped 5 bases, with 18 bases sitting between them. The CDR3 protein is CAISNDGARPETQYF. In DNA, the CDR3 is TGTGCCATCAGTAATGACGGGGCAAGACCTGAGACCCAGTACTTC.

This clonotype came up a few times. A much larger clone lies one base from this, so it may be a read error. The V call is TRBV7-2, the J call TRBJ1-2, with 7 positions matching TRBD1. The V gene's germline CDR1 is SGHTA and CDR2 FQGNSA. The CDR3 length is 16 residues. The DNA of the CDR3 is TGTGCCGGCAGCTTAGCGCCGACAGGGACGGACTATGGCTACACCTTC. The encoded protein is CAGSLAPTGTDYGYTF.

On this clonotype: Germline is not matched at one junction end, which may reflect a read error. The CDR3 here is CVSSVDSGDSYNEQYF. The CDR3 nucleotides read TGTGTCAGCAGCGTAGATAGCGGGGATTCCTACAATGAGCAGTACTTC. V and J are TRBV9 and TRBJ2-1; 8 bases agree with TRBD2. The J call may be faulty, since TRBJ2-7 better matches the DNA end. Germline assignment: CDR1 SGDLS and CDR2 YYNGEE. The CDR3 extends over 16 amino acids.

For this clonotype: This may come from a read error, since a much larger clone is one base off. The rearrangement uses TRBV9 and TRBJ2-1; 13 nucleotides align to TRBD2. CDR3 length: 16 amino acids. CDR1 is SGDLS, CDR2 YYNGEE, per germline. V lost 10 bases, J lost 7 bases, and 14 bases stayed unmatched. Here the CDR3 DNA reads TGTGCCGGCAACCAACTAGCGGGGGGGCCAAAAAATGAGCAGTTCTTC. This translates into CAGNQLAGGPKNEQFF.

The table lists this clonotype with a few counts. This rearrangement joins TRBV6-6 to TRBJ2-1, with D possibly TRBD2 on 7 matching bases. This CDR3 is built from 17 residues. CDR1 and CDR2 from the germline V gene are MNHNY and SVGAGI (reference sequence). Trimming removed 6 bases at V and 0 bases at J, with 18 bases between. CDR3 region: CASRGRGGAFSYNEQFF. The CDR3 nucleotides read TGTGCCAGCAGAGGGAGAGGGGGGGCCTTCTCCTACAATGAGCAGTTCTTC.

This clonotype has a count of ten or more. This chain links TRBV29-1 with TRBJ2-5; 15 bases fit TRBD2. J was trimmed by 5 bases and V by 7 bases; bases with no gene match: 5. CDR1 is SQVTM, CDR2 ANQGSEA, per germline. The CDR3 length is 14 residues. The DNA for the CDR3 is TGCAGCGCCGGGACTAGCGGGGGGTTGGAGACCCAGTACTTC. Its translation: CSAGTSGGLETQYF.

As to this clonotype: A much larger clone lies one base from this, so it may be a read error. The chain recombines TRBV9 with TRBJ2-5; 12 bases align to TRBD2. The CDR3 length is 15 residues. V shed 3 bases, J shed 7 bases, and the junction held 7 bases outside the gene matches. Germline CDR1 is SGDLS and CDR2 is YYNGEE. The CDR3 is CASSALAGGQRTQYF. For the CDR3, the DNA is TGTGCCAGCAGCGCCCTAGCGGGGGGGCAGAGGACCCAGTACTTC.

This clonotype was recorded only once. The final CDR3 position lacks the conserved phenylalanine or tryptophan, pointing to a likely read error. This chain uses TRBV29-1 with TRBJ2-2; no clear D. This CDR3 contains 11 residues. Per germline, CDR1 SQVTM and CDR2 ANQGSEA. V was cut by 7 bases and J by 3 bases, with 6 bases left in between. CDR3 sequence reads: CSAGYTGELFC. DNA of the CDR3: TGCAGCGCCGGATACACCGGGGAGCTGTTTTGT.

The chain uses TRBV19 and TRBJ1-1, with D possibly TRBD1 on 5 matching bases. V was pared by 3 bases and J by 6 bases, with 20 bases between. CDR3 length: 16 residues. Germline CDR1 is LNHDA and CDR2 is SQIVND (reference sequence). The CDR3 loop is CASSIRAGARFAEAFF. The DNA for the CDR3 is TGTGCCAGTAGTATCAGGGCAGGAGCCCGTTTTGCTGAAGCTTTCTTT.

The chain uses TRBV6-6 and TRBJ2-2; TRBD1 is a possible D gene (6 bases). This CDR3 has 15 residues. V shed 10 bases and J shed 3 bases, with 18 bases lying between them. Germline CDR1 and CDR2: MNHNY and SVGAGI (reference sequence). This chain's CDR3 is CATQTAQGYTGELFF. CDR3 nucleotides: TGTGCCACCCAAACTGCTCAGGGGTACACCGGGGAGCTGTTTTTT.

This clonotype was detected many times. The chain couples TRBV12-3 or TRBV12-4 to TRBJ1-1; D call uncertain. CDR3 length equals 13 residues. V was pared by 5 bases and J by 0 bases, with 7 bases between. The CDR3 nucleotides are TGTGCCAGCAGTCAACAGATGAACACTGAAGCTTTCTTT. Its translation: CASSQQMNTEAFF.

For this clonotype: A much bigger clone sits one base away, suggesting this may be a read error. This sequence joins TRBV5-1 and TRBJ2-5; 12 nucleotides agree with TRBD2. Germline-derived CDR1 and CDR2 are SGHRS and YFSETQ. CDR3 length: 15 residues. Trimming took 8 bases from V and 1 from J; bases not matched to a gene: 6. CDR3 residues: CASKATSGGQETQYF. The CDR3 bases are TGCGCCAGTAAGGCGACTAGCGGGGGCCAAGAGACCCAGTACTTC.

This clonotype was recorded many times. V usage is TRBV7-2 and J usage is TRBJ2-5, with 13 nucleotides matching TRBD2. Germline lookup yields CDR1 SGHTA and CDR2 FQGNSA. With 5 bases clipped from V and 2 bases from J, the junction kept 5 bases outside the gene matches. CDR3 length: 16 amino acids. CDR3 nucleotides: TGTGCCAGCAGCCAGGCACTAGCGGGGGGGCAAGAGACCCAGTACTTC. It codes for CASSQALAGGQETQYF.

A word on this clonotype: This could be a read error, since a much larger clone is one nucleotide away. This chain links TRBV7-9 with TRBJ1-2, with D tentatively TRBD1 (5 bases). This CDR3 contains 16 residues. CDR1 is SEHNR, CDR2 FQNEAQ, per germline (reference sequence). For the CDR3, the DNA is TGTGCCAGCAGCTTAAGGGGCGGGGAAAGTAACCATGGCTACACCTTC. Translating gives CASSLRGGESNHGYTF.

In nucleotides, the CDR3 is TGTGCCAGCAGTTTAAGGGACGTGGGGGAGCAGTACTTC. It yields the protein CASSLRDVGEQYF. The chain carries TRBV12-3 or TRBV12-4 and TRBJ2-7; D may match TRBD1 or TRBD2 (5 bases each). CDR3 length: 13 amino acids. Deletions cut 2 bases from V and 7 bases from J, with 12 bases between.

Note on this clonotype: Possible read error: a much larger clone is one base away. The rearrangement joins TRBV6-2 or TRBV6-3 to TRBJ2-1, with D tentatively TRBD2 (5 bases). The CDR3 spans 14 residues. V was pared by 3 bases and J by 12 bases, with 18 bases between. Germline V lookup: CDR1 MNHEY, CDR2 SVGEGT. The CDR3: CASSYPGTGRGQFF. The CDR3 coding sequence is TGTGCCAGCAGTTATCCGGGAACGGGTCGTGGGCAGTTCTTC.

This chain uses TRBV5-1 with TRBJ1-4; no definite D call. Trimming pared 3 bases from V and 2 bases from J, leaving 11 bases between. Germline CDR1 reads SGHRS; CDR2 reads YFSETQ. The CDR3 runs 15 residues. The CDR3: CASSYSGPTNEKLFF. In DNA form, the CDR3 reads TGCGCCAGCAGCTATTCCGGGCCCACTAATGAAAAACTGTTTTTT.

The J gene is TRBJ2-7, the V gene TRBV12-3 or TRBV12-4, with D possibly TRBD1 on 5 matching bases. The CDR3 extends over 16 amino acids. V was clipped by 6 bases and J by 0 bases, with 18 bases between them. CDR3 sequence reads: CASSRKTDGSSYEQYF. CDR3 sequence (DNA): TGTGCCAGCAGCCGTAAGACAGACGGATCCTCCTACGAGCAGTACTTC.

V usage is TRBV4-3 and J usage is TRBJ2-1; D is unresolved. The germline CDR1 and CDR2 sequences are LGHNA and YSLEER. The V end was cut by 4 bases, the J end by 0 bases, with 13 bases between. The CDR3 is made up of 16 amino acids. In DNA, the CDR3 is TGCGCCAGCAGCCCAAGCAAGGGAAGCTCCTACAATGAGCAGTTCTTC. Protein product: CASSPSKGSSYNEQFF.

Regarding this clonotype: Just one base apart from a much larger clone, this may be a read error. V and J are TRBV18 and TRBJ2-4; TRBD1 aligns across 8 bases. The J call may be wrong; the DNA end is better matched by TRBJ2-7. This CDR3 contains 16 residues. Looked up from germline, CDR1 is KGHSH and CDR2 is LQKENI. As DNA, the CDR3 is TGTGCCAGCTCACCTTACAGGACAGGGCCTTTCTACGAGCAGTACTTC. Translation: CASSPYRTGPFYEQYF.

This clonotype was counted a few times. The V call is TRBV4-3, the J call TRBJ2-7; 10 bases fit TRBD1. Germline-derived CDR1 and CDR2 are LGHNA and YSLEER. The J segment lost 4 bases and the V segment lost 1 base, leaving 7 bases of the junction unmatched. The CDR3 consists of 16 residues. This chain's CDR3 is CASSQARDRGLYEQYF. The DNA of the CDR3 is TGCGCCAGCAGCCAAGCTCGGGACAGGGGTTTGTACGAGCAGTACTTC.

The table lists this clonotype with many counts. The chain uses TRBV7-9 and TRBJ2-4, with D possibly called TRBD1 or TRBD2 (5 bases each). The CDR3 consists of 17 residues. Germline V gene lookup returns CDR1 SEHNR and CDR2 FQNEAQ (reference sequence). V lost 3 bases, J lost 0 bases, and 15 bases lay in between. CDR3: CASSFRGTAGAKNIQYF. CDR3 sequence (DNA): TGTGCCAGCAGCTTTAGAGGGACGGCCGGAGCCAAAAACATTCAGTACTTC.